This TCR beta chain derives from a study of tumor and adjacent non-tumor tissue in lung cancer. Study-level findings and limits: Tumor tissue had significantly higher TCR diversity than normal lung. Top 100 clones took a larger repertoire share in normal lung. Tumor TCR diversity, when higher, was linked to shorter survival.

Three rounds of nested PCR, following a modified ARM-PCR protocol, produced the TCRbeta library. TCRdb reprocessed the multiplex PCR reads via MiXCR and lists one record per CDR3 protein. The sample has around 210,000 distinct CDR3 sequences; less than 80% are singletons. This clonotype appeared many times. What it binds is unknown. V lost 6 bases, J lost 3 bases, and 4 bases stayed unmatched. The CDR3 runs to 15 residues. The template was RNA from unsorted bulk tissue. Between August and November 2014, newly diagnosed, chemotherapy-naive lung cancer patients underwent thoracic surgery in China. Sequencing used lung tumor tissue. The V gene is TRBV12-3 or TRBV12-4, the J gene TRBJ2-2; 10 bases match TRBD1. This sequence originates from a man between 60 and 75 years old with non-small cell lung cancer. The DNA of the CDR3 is TGTGCCAGCAGAGAGGGACAGGGGTACACCGGGGAGCTGTTTTTT. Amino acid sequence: CASREGQGYTGELFF.